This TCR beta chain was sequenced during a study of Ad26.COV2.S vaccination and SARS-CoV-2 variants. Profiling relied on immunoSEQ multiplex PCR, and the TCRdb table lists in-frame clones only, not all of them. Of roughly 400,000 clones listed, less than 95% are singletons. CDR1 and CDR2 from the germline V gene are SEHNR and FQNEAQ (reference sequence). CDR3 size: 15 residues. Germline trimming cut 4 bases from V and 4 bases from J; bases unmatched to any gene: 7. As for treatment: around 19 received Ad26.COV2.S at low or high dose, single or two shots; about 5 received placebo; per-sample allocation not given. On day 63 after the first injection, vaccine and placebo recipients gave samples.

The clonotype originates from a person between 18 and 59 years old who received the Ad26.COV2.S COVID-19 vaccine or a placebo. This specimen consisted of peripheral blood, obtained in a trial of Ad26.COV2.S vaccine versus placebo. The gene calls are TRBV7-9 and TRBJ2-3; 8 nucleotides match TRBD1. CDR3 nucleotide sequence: TGTGCCAGCAGCTCTAATCGGGGACAGGCAGATACGCAGTATTTT. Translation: CASSSNRGQADTQYF.